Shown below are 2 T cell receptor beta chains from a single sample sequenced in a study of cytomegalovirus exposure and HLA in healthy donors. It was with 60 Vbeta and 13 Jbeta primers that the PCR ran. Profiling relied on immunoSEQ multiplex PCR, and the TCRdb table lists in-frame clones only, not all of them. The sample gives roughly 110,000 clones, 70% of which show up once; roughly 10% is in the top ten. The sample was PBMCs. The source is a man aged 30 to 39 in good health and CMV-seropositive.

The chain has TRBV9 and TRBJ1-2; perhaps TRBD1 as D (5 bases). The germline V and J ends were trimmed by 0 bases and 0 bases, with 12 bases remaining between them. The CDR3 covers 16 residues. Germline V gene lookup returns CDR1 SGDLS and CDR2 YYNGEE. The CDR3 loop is CASSVERQSSNYGYTF. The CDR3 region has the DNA TGTGCCAGCAGCGTAGAGAGACAGAGCTCTAACTATGGCTACACCTTC.

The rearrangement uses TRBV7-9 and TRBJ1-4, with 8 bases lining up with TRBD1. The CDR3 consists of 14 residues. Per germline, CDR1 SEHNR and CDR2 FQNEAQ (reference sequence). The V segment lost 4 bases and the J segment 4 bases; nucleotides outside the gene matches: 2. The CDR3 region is CASSSGQDNEKLFF. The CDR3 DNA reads TGTGCCAGCAGCTCGGGACAGGATAATGAAAAACTGTTTTTT.